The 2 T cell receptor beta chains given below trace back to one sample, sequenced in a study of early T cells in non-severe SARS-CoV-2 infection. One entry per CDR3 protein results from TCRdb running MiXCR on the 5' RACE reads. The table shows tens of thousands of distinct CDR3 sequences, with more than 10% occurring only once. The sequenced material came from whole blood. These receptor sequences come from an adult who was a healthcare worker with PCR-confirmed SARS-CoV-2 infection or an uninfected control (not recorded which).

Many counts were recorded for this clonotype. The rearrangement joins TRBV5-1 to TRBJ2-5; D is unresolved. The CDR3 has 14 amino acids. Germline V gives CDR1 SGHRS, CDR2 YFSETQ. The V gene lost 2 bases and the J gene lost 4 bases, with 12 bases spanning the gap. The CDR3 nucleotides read TGCGCCAGCAGCTTCCTCCAAGGTCGAGAGACCCAGTACTTC. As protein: CASSFLQGRETQYF.

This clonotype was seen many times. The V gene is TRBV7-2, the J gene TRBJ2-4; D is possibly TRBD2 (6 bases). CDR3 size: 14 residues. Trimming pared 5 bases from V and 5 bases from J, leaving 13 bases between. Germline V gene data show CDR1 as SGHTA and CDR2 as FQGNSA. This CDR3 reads CASSREGGENIQYF. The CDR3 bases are TGTGCCAGCAGCCGAGAAGGAGGGGAAAACATTCAGTACTTC.